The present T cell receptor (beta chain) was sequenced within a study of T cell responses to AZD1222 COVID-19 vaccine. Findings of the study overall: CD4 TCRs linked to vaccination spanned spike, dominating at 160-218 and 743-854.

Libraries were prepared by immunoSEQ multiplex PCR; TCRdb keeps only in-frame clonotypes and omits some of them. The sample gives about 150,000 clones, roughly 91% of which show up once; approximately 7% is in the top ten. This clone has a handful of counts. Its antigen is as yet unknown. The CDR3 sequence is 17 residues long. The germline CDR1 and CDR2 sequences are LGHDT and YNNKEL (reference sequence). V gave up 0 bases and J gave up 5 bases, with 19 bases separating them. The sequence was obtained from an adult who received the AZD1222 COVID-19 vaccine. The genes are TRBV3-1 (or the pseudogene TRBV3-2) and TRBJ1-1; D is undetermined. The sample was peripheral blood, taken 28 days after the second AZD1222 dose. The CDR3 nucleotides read TGTGCCAGCAGCCAAGATCTGGAGGTGAAGGATTGGACTGAAGCTTTCTTT. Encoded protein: CASSQDLEVKDWTEAFF.